These 27 T cell receptor beta chains share one sample of origin, sequenced in a study of T cells after yellow fever vaccination. In TCRdb, the 5' RACE reads were re-called with MiXCR into one record per CDR3 protein. The sample has 300,000 to 400,000 distinct CDR3 sequences; roughly 6.1% are singletons. This material consisted of PBMCs, taken 5 days after the yellow fever booster vaccination. These receptors were taken from a young man who received the YFV17D yellow fever vaccine.

The table lists this clonotype with a few counts. This chain joins TRBV29-1 and TRBJ2-4; D is unresolved. CDR1 and CDR2 from the germline V gene are SQVTM and ANQGSEA. The CDR3 totals 16 residues. V lost 0 bases to trimming and J lost 0 bases, with 12 bases between them. CDR3: CSVEERRLVAKNIQYF. In DNA form, the CDR3 reads TGCAGCGTTGAAGAACGAAGACTTGTAGCCAAAAACATTCAGTACTTC. Filled out from reference TRBV29-1 and TRBJ2-4, the complete variable domain reads SAVISQKPSRDICQRGTSLTIQCQVDSQVTMMFWYRQQPGQSLTLIATANQGSEATYESGFVIDKFPISRPNLTFSTLTVSNMSPEDSSIYLCSVEERRLVAKNIQYFGAGTRLSVL.

This clonotype was seen a few times. V and J are TRBV9 and TRBJ2-2; 7 bases fit TRBD1. The germline V gene encodes CDR1 SGDLS and CDR2 YYNGEE. The CDR3 has 17 residues. V lost 0 bases to trimming and J lost 1 base; unmatched junction nucleotides: 6. CDR3 in DNA: TGTGCCAGCAGCGTAGGGGGGAGACAGGGGAACACCGGGGAGCTGTTTTTT. Its protein is CASSVGGRQGNTGELFF.

This clonotype was counted many times. The genes are TRBV12-3 or TRBV12-4 and TRBJ2-3; the match to TRBD2 covers 7 bases. V was clipped by 8 bases and J by 5 bases; unmatched bases: 4. This CDR3 is built from 12 residues. This CDR3 reads CASHPGGDTQYF. The CDR3 nucleotides read TGTGCCAGCCACCCGGGGGGAGATACGCAGTATTTT.

This chain links TRBV12-5 with TRBJ2-7; 9 bases line up with TRBD1. The CDR3 length is 17 residues. Germline loops: CDR1 LGHNT, CDR2 FRNRAP. The V segment lost 6 bases and the J segment 0 bases; nucleotides outside the gene matches: 12. CDR3 coding DNA: TGTGCTAGTGGCACCACCTCGGGGGACAGGGCCTCCTACGAGCAGTACTTC. Amino acid sequence: CASGTTSGDRASYEQYF.

This clonotype has ten or more counts. The chain has TRBV7-9 and TRBJ2-1; 10 nucleotides line up with TRBD2. This CDR3 contains 16 residues. CDR1 SEHNR and CDR2 FQNEAQ come from the germline V gene (reference sequence). V was clipped by 3 bases and J by 1 base; unmatched bases: 3. CDR3 residues: CASSFGTSVSYNEQFF. The DNA for the CDR3 is TGTGCCAGCAGCTTCGGGACTAGCGTTTCCTACAATGAGCAGTTCTTC.

The chain is built from TRBV7-2 and TRBJ1-6; D might be TRBD1 (6 bases). CDR3 size: 15 residues. Looked up from germline, CDR1 is SGHTA and CDR2 is FQGNSA. V lost 1 base to trimming and J lost 5 bases, with 9 bases between them. The CDR3 DNA sequence: TGTGCCAGCAGCTTAGGGCAGGGGCATAATTCACCCCTCCACTTT. This translates into CASSLGQGHNSPLHF.

In its sample, this clonotype was seen many times. J is TRBJ1-1 and V is TRBV18, with D possibly TRBD1 on 5 matching bases. The germline V gene has CDR1 KGHSH and CDR2 LQKENI. Trimming pared 1 base from V and 6 bases from J, leaving 9 bases between. This CDR3 spans 13 amino acids. The CDR3, as DNA: TGTGCCAGCTCACCACGGGGCGACGCTGAAGCTTTCTTT. Its translation is CASSPRGDAEAFF.

This clonotype was recorded at least ten times. The rearrangement joins TRBV7-2 to TRBJ2-1; 8 bases agree with TRBD2. This CDR3 is 15 amino acids long. Germline V gene lookup returns CDR1 SGHTA and CDR2 FQGNSA. Trimming took 5 bases from V and 5 from J; bases not matched to a gene: 8. CDR3 in amino acids: CASSPAGTRNNEQFF. CDR3 sequence (DNA): TGTGCCAGCAGCCCGGCCGGGACTAGAAACAATGAGCAGTTCTTC. Based on the CDR3 plus reference TRBV7-2 and TRBJ2-1, the full variable domain is GAGVSQSPSNKVTEKGKDVELRCDPISGHTALYWYRQSLGQGLEFLIYFQGNSAPDKSGLPSDRFSAERTGGSVSTLTIQRTQQEDSAVYLCASSPAGTRNNEQFFGPGTRLTVL.

This clonotype was detected only a few times. The chain is built from TRBV12-3 or TRBV12-4 and TRBJ2-1; D is undetermined. Trimming removed 1 base from V and 6 bases from J, with 7 bases in between. CDR3 length: 13 residues. Here the CDR3 reads CASSLVLSNEQFF. CDR3 nucleotides: TGTGCCAGCAGTTTAGTACTAAGCAATGAGCAGTTCTTC.

The chain has TRBV19 and TRBJ2-7; possibly TRBD1 for D (7 bases). This CDR3 is 13 amino acids long. Germline CDR1 and CDR2: LNHDA and SQIVND (reference sequence). The V end was cut by 8 bases, the J end by 1 base, with 12 bases between. The CDR3 DNA reads as TGTGCCAGTGCGGCAGGGGGGTCCTACGAGCAGTACTTC. Amino acid sequence: CASAAGGSYEQYF.

The chain carries TRBV30 and TRBJ2-7; D is perhaps TRBD1 or TRBD2 (5 bases each). Germline V CDR1 and CDR2: GTSNPN, SVGIG (reference sequence). This CDR3 is built from 13 residues. V was clipped by 1 base and J by 3 bases, with 10 bases between them. CDR3 nucleotide sequence: TGTGCCTGGAGTGACGGGGCAAGCTACGAGCAGTACTTC. It codes for CAWSDGASYEQYF.

This clonotype was detected only a few times. The V gene is TRBV4-3, the J gene TRBJ1-4; D gene unclear. Germline V gives CDR1 LGHNA, CDR2 YSLEER. Trimming pared 2 bases from V and 10 bases from J, leaving 8 bases between. This CDR3 is built from 12 residues. Here the CDR3 DNA reads TGCGCCAGCAGCCAAATTTCGGGAAAACTGTTTTTT. As protein: CASSQISGKLFF.

This clonotype was counted between two and nine times. The V and J genes are TRBV11-2 and TRBJ2-7; D is unresolved. Looked up from germline, CDR1 is SGHAT and CDR2 is FQNNGV. V was cut by 6 bases and J by 7 bases, with 16 bases left in between. The CDR3 is 13 amino acids. This chain's CDR3 is CASRTPGANEQYF. CDR3 nucleotides: TGTGCCAGCAGGACTCCCGGCGCTAATGAGCAGTACTTC.

The chain uses TRBV6-2 or TRBV6-3 and TRBJ2-3; 9 positions agree with TRBD2. This CDR3 is built from 20 residues. Germline V CDR1 and CDR2: MNHEY, SVGEGT. After removal of 2 bases from V and 4 bases from J, the junction contained 19 bases not matched to a gene. The CDR3, as DNA: TGTGCCAGCAGTTACCCGAAAGAGTGGTCAAGCGGGAGGATCGCAGATACGCAGTATTTT. This encodes CASSYPKEWSSGRIADTQYF.

The V call is TRBV27, the J call TRBJ2-7; D call uncertain. V lost 7 bases, J lost 5 bases, and 18 bases lay in between. CDR1 is MNHEY, CDR2 SMNVEV, per germline (reference sequence). This CDR3 spans 14 amino acids. In DNA form, the CDR3 reads TGTGCCAGCACTCCTTCGTGGGGTAGCAACGAGCAGTACTTC. Its protein product is CASTPSWGSNEQYF.

This clonotype was recorded at least ten times. The chain employs TRBV20-1 and TRBJ2-4, with 12 bases matching TRBD2. The CDR3 spans 14 residues. From germline, CDR1 is DFQATT and CDR2 SNEGSKA (reference sequence). Trimming cost V 6 bases and J 8 bases; bases outside gene matches: 8. As DNA, the CDR3 is TGCAGTGCGACCAGACTAGCGGGAGAGGACATTCAGTACTTC. Its protein is CSATRLAGEDIQYF.

In this sample, this clonotype turned up a few times. V is TRBV30 and J is TRBJ2-7; 8 bases match TRBD2. Germline CDR1 reads GTSNPN; CDR2 reads SVGIG (reference sequence). V was pared by 3 bases and J by 4 bases, with 5 bases of the junction left unmatched. CDR3 length: 13 amino acids. Here the CDR3 DNA reads TGTGCCTGGAGGCGGGCGGGAGGTTACGAGCAGTACTTC. This gives the protein CAWRRAGGYEQYF.

The chain uses TRBV5-5 and TRBJ2-2, with unresolved D. This CDR3 spans 17 amino acids. Germline values: CDR1 SGHKS, CDR2 YYEKEE (reference sequence). V was clipped by 1 base and J by 4 bases, with 17 bases between them. The DNA for the CDR3 is TGTGCCAGCAGCTTGATTCACAGCCAGTTGGGCACCGGGGAGCTGTTTTTT. Protein: CASSLIHSQLGTGELFF.

This clonotype occurred a few times. This chain uses TRBV14 with TRBJ2-3; the D gene could be TRBD1 or TRBD2 (6 bases each). CDR3 length: 17 residues. The germline V and J ends were trimmed by 0 bases and 4 bases, with 17 bases remaining between them. CDR1 is SGHDN, CDR2 FVKESK, per germline. In DNA form, the CDR3 reads TGTGCCAGCAGCCAAGACCCCCGAGGGGGGTGGTCAGATACGCAGTATTTT. Encoded protein: CASSQDPRGGWSDTQYF.

The CDR3 DNA sequence: TGCGCCAGCAGTGAAACGACTAGTGTCCAAGAGACCCAGTACTTC. Amino acids: CASSETTSVQETQYF. The chain links TRBV10-2 to TRBJ2-5; D possibly corresponds to TRBD2 (6 bases). Trimming cost V 3 bases and J 1 base, with 12 bases left between them. CDR3 length: 15 residues. Germline V gene data show CDR1 as WSHSY and CDR2 as SAAADI.

This clonotype was detected ten times or more. The chain couples TRBV5-1 to TRBJ2-7; TRBD2 agrees at 9 bases. CDR1 is SGHRS and CDR2 is YFSETQ in the germline V gene. V lost 4 bases to trimming and J lost 2 bases; unmatched junction nucleotides: 4. The CDR3 has 14 amino acids. The CDR3 region is CASSNRTSAYEQYF. In nucleotides, the CDR3 is TGCGCCAGCAGCAACCGGACTAGCGCCTACGAGCAGTACTTC.

This clonotype has more than one count but fewer than ten. The chain employs TRBV5-4 and TRBJ2-3, with 8 bases lining up with TRBD2. The CDR3 is 17 amino acids. Germline lookup yields CDR1 SGHNT and CDR2 YYREEE (reference sequence). With V trimmed by 4 bases and J by 5 bases, 15 bases remained unmatched. The CDR3 DNA reads as TGTGCCAGCAGCCCCGGGGGGAGCGGGAGAGGTGGAGATACGCAGTATTTT. Residues: CASSPGGSGRGGDTQYF.

This clonotype was detected only a few times. The chain uses TRBV27 and TRBJ2-7; TRBD2 agrees at 9 bases. CDR1 MNHEY and CDR2 SMNVEV come from the germline V gene (reference sequence). V shed 3 bases, J shed 0 bases, and the junction held 15 bases outside the gene matches. The CDR3 loop spans 19 amino acids. The CDR3 DNA sequence: TGTGCCAGCAGTTTTTCGGCCGGCTACCTAGCGGGACCCTCCTACGAGCAGTACTTC. Its translation: CASSFSAGYLAGPSYEQYF.

This clonotype was seen ten or more times. The chain joins TRBV6-1 to TRBJ2-3; 9 nucleotides line up with TRBD2. Germline lookup yields CDR1 MNHNS and CDR2 SASEGT. The J segment lost 0 bases and the V segment lost 5 bases, leaving 3 bases of the junction unmatched. This CDR3 region has 15 residues. Here the CDR3 reads CASSPSGASTDTQYF. DNA of the CDR3: TGTGCCAGCAGTCCTAGCGGGGCGAGCACAGATACGCAGTATTTT.

This clonotype has more than one count but fewer than ten. The chain employs TRBV5-1 and TRBJ1-2; 7 bases line up with TRBD1. V dropped 3 bases and J dropped 2; count of bases not matched to a gene: 7. The CDR3 loop spans 15 amino acids. Germline values: CDR1 SGHRS, CDR2 YFSETQ. CDR3 in amino acids: CASSYRDRENYGYTF. The CDR3 DNA is TGCGCCAGCAGCTACCGGGACAGAGAAAACTATGGCTACACCTTC.

This clonotype was seen more than once but under ten times. The chain has TRBV29-1 and TRBJ1-5, with a possible D match to TRBD1 (5 bases). Germline V gene lookup returns CDR1 SQVTM and CDR2 ANQGSEA. The CDR3 is 13 residues long. V was cut by 4 bases and J by 6 bases, with 13 bases left in between. The CDR3 nucleotides are TGCAGCGTTGCGGGAGGGGTTGGTCAGCCCCAGCATTTT. This translates into CSVAGGVGQPQHF.

This clonotype was counted at least ten times. The chain links TRBV18 to TRBJ2-5; possible D gene TRBD2, 6 bases. The CDR3 contains 14 residues. Trimming left V 3 bases short and J 5 bases short, with 13 bases between. From germline, CDR1 is KGHSH and CDR2 LQKENI. The CDR3 DNA sequence: TGTGCCAGCTCACCTGGAGGCGGAGGGGAGACCCAGTACTTC. Translating gives CASSPGGGGETQYF.